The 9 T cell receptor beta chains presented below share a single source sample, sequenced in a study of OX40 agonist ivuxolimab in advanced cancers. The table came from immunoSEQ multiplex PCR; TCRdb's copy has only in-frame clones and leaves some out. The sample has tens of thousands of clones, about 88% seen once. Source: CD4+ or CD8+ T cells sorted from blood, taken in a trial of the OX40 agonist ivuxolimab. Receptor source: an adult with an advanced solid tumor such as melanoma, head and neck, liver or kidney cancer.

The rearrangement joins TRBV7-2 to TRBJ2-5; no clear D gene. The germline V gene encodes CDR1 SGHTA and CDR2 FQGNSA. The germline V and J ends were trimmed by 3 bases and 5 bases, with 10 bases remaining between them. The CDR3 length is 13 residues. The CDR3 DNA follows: TGTGCCAGCAGCTTGTACCCTGGGGAGACCCAGTACTTC. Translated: CASSLYPGETQYF.

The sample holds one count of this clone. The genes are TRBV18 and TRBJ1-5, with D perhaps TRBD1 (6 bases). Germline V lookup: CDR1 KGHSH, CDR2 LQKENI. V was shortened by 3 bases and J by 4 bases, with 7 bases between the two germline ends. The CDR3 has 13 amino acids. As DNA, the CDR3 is TGTGCCAGCTCACCGGACAGAAATCAGCCCCAGCATTTT. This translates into CASSPDRNQPQHF.

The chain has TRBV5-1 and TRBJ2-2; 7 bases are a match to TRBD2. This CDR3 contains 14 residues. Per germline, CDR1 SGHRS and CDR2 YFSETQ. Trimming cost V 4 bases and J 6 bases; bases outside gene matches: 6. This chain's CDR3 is CASSPGLRSGELFF. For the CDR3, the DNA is TGCGCCAGCAGCCCGGGACTAAGATCCGGGGAGCTGTTTTTT.

The CDR3 DNA reads TGTGCCAGCAGCCCTGGACCCCCGGGTGGGGCCAACGTCCTGACTTTC. Amino acids: CASSPGPPGGANVLTF. V gene TRBV5-4 combines with J gene TRBJ2-6, with D hard to call. This CDR3 comprises 16 residues. Germline values: CDR1 SGHNT, CDR2 YYREEE (reference sequence). V lost 4 bases, J lost 3 bases, and 14 bases lay in between.

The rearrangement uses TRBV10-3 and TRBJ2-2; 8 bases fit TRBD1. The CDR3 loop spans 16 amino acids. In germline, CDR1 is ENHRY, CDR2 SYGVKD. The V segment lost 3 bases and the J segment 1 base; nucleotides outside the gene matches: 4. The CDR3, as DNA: TGTGCCATCAGTGATACAGGGGGACGGAACACCGGGGAGCTGTTTTTT. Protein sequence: CAISDTGGRNTGELFF.

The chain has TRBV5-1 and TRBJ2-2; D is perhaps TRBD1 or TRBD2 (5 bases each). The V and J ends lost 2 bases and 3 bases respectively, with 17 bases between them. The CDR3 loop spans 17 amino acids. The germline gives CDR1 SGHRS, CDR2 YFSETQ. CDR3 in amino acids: CASSLDGAGMHTGELFF. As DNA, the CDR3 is TGCGCCAGCAGCTTAGACGGGGCAGGGATGCACACCGGGGAGCTGTTTTTT.

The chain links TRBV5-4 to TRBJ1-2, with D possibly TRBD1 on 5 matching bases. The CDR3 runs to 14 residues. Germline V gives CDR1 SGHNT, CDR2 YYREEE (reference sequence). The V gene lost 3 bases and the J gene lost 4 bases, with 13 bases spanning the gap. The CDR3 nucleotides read TGTGCCAGCAGCTGGGGCCGGCTGAGCTATGGCTACACCTTC. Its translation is CASSWGRLSYGYTF.

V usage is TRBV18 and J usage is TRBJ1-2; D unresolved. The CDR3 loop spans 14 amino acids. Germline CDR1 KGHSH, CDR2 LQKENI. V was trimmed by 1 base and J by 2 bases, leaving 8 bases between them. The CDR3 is CASSPRPTNYGYTF. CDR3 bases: TGTGCCAGCTCACCACGGCCGACAAACTATGGCTACACCTTC.

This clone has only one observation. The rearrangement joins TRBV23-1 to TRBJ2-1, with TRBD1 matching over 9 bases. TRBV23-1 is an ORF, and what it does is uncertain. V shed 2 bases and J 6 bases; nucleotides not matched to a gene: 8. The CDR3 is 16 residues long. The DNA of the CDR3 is TGCGCCAGCAGTCAAAAACCGGGACAGGGTATCAATGAGCAGTTCTTC. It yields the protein CASSQKPGQGINEQFF.